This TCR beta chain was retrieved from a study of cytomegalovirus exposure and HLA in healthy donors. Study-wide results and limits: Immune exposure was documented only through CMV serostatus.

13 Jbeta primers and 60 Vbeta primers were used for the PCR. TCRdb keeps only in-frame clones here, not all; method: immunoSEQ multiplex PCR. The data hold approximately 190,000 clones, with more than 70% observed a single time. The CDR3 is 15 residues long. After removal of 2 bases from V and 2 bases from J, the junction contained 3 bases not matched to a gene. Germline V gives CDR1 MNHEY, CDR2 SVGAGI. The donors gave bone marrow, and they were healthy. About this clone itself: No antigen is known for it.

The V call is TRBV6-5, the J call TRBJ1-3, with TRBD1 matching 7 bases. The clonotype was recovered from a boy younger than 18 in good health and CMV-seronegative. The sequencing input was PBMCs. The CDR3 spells CASSYVGGPGNTIYF. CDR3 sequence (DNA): TGTGCCAGCAGTTACGTAGGGGGCCCTGGAAACACCATATATTTT.